A selection of T cell receptor beta chains follows, all from one sample in a study of blood T cell repertoires in COVID-19. Sequencing was performed with immunoSEQ multiplex PCR; in TCRdb, only in-frame clones are kept and a portion is missing. The table has approximately 220,000 clones, about nine tenths seen once. Sequencing was performed on peripheral blood. Every receptor here comes from a man aged 50 to 59 with acute or convalescent COVID-19. Both conserved end residues are part of each CDR3. The D gene is left open where the match is weak. The size entry is marked missing in some rows and otherwise reads once, few, many or a size class.

size | J | V | D | DNA | CDR3
few | TRBJ1-4 | TRBV12-3/TRBV12-4 | TRBD1 | TGTGCCAGCAGTTTCAGGGGGCGTGAAAAACTGTTTTTT | CASSFRGREKLFF
. | TRBJ1-3 | TRBV14 | . | TGTGCCAGCAGCCCCCAGACAGTTTCTGGAAACACCATATATTTT | CASSPQTVSGNTIYF
once | TRBJ2-5 | TRBV2 | TRBD2 | TGTGCCAGCAGTGAAGAACCACCGGGGGGGACCCAGTACTTC | CASSEEPPGGTQYF
. | TRBJ2-3 | TRBV5-1 | . | TGCGCCAGCAATCCGGGGGAACGGGGGGATACGCAGTATTTT | CASNPGERGDTQYF
. | TRBJ2-3 | TRBV7-9 | TRBD1 | TGTGCCAGCAGCCTACAGGGGGCTCCCACAGATACGCAGTATTTT | CASSLQGAPTDTQYF
. | TRBJ1-2 | TRBV9 | TRBD1 | TGTGCCAGCAGCGTACAGGGGGACCCCGTGGGCGGCTACACCTTC | CASSVQGDPVGGYTF
. | TRBJ2-5 | TRBV6-2/TRBV6-3 | TRBD2 | TGTGCCAGCAGTTACTCGGGTTTAGTTGGACTAGCGGGGTTCCGGGAGACCCAGTACTTC | CASSYSGLVGLAGFRETQYF
. | TRBJ2-2 | TRBV12-3/TRBV12-4 | . | TGTGCCAGCAGGCCAACCTGGACTGGGGAGCTGTTTTTT | CASRPTWTGELFF
. | TRBJ2-2 | TRBV10-3 | . | TGTGCCATCAGTGAGTCGGAGGGCGGGGAGCTGTTTTTT | CAISESEGGELFF
. | TRBJ2-5 | TRBV10-3 | . | TGTGCCATGGGCCCCCAGGGGACCCAGTACTTC | CAMGPQGTQYF
. | TRBJ1-2 | TRBV5-1 | . | TGCGCCACCGCCCCGGGGGGAAGAAGGCCTGGCTACACCTTC | CATAPGGRRPGYTF
. | TRBJ1-2 | TRBV12-3/TRBV12-4 | . | TGTGCCAGCAGTCTCGAAGCTTATGGCTACACCTTC | CASSLEAYGYTF
. | TRBJ2-6 | TRBV5-1 | TRBD1 | TGCGCCAGCAGCTGGAACAGGGGGCCTGGGGCCAACGTCCTGACTTTC | CASSWNRGPGANVLTF
. | TRBJ1-2 | TRBV27 | . | TGTGCCAGCAGTTTCGGTCTTGAGGGATATGGCTACACCTTC | CASSFGLEGYGYTF
. | TRBJ1-6 | TRBV3-1/TRBV3-2 | TRBD1 | TGTGCCAGCAGCCTCGGAGCTAGGGGGCGCATTAATAATTCACCCCTCCACTTT | CASSLGARGRINNSPLHF
. | TRBJ2-1 | TRBV19 | TRBD2 | TGTGCCAGTAGAGGCGGGGGGTCTGGGTGGAATGAGCAGTTCTTC | CASRGGGSGWNEQFF
. | TRBJ1-6 | TRBV7-9 | . | TGTGCCATAAACGGGGTGGCCTATAATTCACCCCTCCACTTT | CAINGVAYNSPLHF
. | TRBJ2-7 | TRBV4-1 | TRBD1 | TGCGCCAGCAGCCAAGCTGGTAGGGGGCCTCCCTACGAGCAGTACTTC | CASSQAGRGPPYEQYF
. | TRBJ1-2 | TRBV30 | TRBD1 | TGTGCCTGGAGTGGACAGGGGGCGGTTAACTATGGCTACACCTTC | CAWSGQGAVNYGYTF
. | TRBJ1-1 | TRBV29-1 | . | TGCAGCGGACAGCGAGATAACACTGAAGCTTTCTTT | CSGQRDNTEAFF
once | TRBJ2-1 | TRBV3-1/TRBV3-2 | TRBD2 | TGTGCCAGCAGCCCCCCGGGACTAGCAAATGAGCAGTTCTTC | CASSPPGLANEQFF
. | TRBJ1-5 | TRBV19 | . | TGTGCCAGTAGTATGGTCGTTAGGAGCGATGTTTATCAGCCCCAGCATTTT | CASSMVVRSDVYQPQHF
. | TRBJ1-1 | TRBV5-1 | . | TGCGCCAGCAGGTCCCAATTGAACACTGAAGCTTTCTTT | CASRSQLNTEAFF
. | TRBJ1-1 | TRBV18 | . | TGTGCCAGCTCACCCGGACAGTACACTGAAGCTTTCTTT | CASSPGQYTEAFF
. | TRBJ1-2 | TRBV7-2 | . | TGTGCCAGCTCCACCCAACAGGGTGGCCATGGCTACACCTTC | CASSTQQGGHGYTF
. | TRBJ2-5 | TRBV5-1 | . | TGCGCCAGCGCAGAAGGCCGGGGGCAAGAGACCCAGTACTTC | CASAEGRGQETQYF
. | TRBJ2-1 | TRBV19 | TRBD1 | TGTGCCAGTAGTAACCGGGACAGGGACAATGAGCAGTTCTTC | CASSNRDRDNEQFF
. | TRBJ1-6 | TRBV19 | . | TGTGCCAGTAATCCCCTCCACTGTTCACCCCTCCACTTT | CASNPLHCSPLHF
once | TRBJ1-2 | TRBV19 | TRBD1 | TGTGCCAGTAGTACCCGGGACAGTAACTATGGCTACACCTTC | CASSTRDSNYGYTF
. | TRBJ2-3 | TRBV4-1 | TRBD2 | TGCGCCAGCAGCCAAGGAGACGCGGGGGGGTCAGATACGCAGTATTTT | CASSQGDAGGSDTQYF
. | TRBJ2-5 | TRBV7-3 | TRBD1 | TGTGCCAGCAGCTTCACCGGGACAGCCCAAGAGACCCAGTACTTC | CASSFTGTAQETQYF
. | TRBJ2-3 | TRBV10-1 | . | TGCGCCAGCAGTGACCGACGGAGAGATACGCAGTATTTT | CASSDRRRDTQYF
. | TRBJ2-1 | TRBV7-3 | . | TGTGCCAGCATATTTTTTTTGGCCTCGGTCCTAGGACTTAGCAATGAGCAGTTCTTC | CASIFFLASVLGLSNEQFF
. | TRBJ1-4 | TRBV5-1 | . | TGCGCCAGCAGCTCCACTCCCCCAGGGCAGGGCAAACTGTTTTTT | CASSSTPPGQGKLFF
few | TRBJ2-2 | TRBV30 | . | TGTGCCTGGAGTGGTGTCGCGAACACCGGGGAGCTGTTTTTT | CAWSGVANTGELFF
. | TRBJ1-1 | TRBV7-9 | . | TGTGCCAGCCTCCCCGGCGGGGGCCGGGCTACTGAAGCTTTCTTT | CASLPGGGRATEAFF
. | TRBJ2-3 | TRBV20-1 | . | TGCAGTCCTACAGGGCCAGATACGCAGTATTTT | CSPTGPDTQYF
. | TRBJ1-5 | TRBV2 | . | TGTGCCAGCAGTGAAGAACTGTCAGGTCAGCATTTT | CASSEELSGQHF
once | TRBJ2-5 | TRBV5-1 | . | TGCGCCAGCAGCTTGTGGGGGCATGGCAGGACAACTCAAGAGACCCAGTACTTC | CASSLWGHGRTTQETQYF
. | TRBJ1-5 | TRBV6-5 | TRBD1 | TGTGCCAGCGGGGGACAGTTCAATCAGCCCCAGCATTTT | CASGGQFNQPQHF
. | TRBJ2-7 | TRBV7-9 | TRBD1 | TGTGCCAGCAGCTCTACAGGGGGCAGGGGTGACGAGCAGTACTTC | CASSSTGGRGDEQYF
once | TRBJ1-2 | TRBV21-1 | . | TGTGCCAGCAGCAAAGATCGGAAGTTAGGGGGTGGGGTAATTGGCTACACCTTC | CASSKDRKLGGGVIGYTF
. | TRBJ2-4 | TRBV9 | TRBD1 | TGTGCCAGCAGCGTAGGGACAGGGCCTTTGGACATTCAGTACTTC | CASSVGTGPLDIQYF